The next 24 T cell receptor beta chains were all read from a single sample in a study of cytomegalovirus exposure and HLA in healthy donors. The PCR employed 60 Vbeta primers together with 13 Jbeta primers. Generated by immunoSEQ multiplex PCR, the TCRdb table keeps only in-frame clones and is missing some. The sample includes tens of thousands of clones, roughly 73% of them seen just once. The material sequenced was PBMCs. Receptor source: a male donor in good health and CMV-seropositive.

This chain uses TRBV9 with TRBJ2-1; TRBD2 matches 8 bases. The CDR3 loop spans 16 amino acids. The V gene end was trimmed by 0 bases and the J gene end by 3 bases; junction bases not matched to a gene: 5. Germline values: CDR1 SGDLS, CDR2 YYNGEE. The CDR3 DNA follows: TGTGCCAGCAGCGTAGGACTTAGCGGGAACTACAATGAGCAGTTCTTC. This sequence encodes CASSVGLSGNYNEQFF.

This chain connects TRBV5-1 to TRBJ2-1; D is unclear. There are 15 residues in the CDR3. V was clipped by 0 bases and J by 0 bases, with 7 bases between them. CDR1 SGHRS and CDR2 YFSETQ come from the germline V gene. The CDR3 bases are TGCGCCAGCAGCTTGGGGCAAAGCTCCTACAATGAGCAGTTCTTC. This encodes CASSLGQSSYNEQFF.

This clone appeared a few times. The chain combines TRBV6-1 with TRBJ2-7, with 8 bases that match TRBD1. This CDR3 region has 14 residues. Unmatched junction bases numbered 9, after V lost 4 bases and J lost 7 bases. Germline assignment: CDR1 MNHNS and CDR2 SASEGT. CDR3 loop: CASSGITGGREQYF. DNA for the CDR3: TGTGCCAGCAGTGGAATAACAGGGGGGCGGGAGCAGTACTTC.

V is TRBV28 and J is TRBJ2-7, with D perhaps TRBD1 (5 bases). The CDR3 has 12 amino acids. Germline lookup yields CDR1 MDHEN and CDR2 SYDVKM. Trimming pared 11 bases from V and 2 bases from J, leaving 13 bases between. This CDR3 reads CALGQDPYEQYF. CDR3 sequence (DNA): TGTGCCTTGGGGCAGGACCCCTACGAGCAGTACTTC.

The chain employs TRBV27 and TRBJ2-7, with 8 bases fitting TRBD1. V lost 2 bases and J lost 4; bases outside the gene matches: 7. The CDR3 totals 15 residues. Germline CDR1 and CDR2: MNHEY and SMNVEV (reference sequence). The DNA of the CDR3 is TGTGCCAGCAGTTTAGGGTCAGGGGGCTTTTACGAGCAGTACTTC. It encodes CASSLGSGGFYEQYF.

The chain combines TRBV28 with TRBJ2-3, with 15 bases matching TRBD2. This CDR3 is built from 20 residues. J gave up 2 bases and V 6 bases, and 15 bases lay outside the gene matches. Germline V gene sequence: CDR1 MDHEN, CDR2 SYDVKM. CDR3 protein: CASRWTGTSGRPLNTDTQYF. The CDR3 DNA follows: TGTGCCAGCAGGTGGACCGGGACTAGCGGGAGGCCTCTCAACACAGATACGCAGTATTTT.

The genes are TRBV7-2 and TRBJ1-2; 8 nucleotides align to TRBD1. Germline CDR1 reads SGHTA; CDR2 reads FQGNSA. The CDR3 covers 17 residues. Trimming removed 1 base from V and 4 bases from J; junction bases left unmatched: 11. CDR3 nucleotides: TGTGCCAGCAGCTTAGTTGGGACAGGCTTCGTTAGCTATGGCTACACCTTC. Its protein is CASSLVGTGFVSYGYTF.

This sequence joins TRBV28 and TRBJ2-1, with 9 bases fitting TRBD1. The CDR3 loop spans 15 amino acids. Germline V gene lookup returns CDR1 MDHEN and CDR2 SYDVKM. V gave up 5 bases and J gave up 4 bases; unmatched junction bases: 6. The CDR3 DNA reads as TGTGCCAGCAGTATCCCAGGACAGGGGTACAATGAGCAGTTCTTC. It specifies CASSIPGQGYNEQFF. The variable domain in full, with the rest retrieved from reference TRBV28 and TRBJ2-1, is DVKVTQSSRYLVKRTGEKVFLECVQDMDHENMFWYRQDPGLGLRLIYFSYDVKMKEKGDIPEGYSVSREKKERFSLILESASTNQTSMYLCASSIPGQGYNEQFFGPGTRLTVL.

This rearrangement joins TRBV7-8 to TRBJ2-7, with a tentative D call TRBD1 (6 bases). Trimming took off 0 bases at V and 3 bases at J, with 12 bases between the two ends. The CDR3 consists of 15 residues. Germline V gene sequence: CDR1 SGHVS, CDR2 FQNEAQ. The CDR3 DNA sequence: TGTGCCAGCAGCTTAGCACTAACAGGGAACTACGAGCAGTACTTC. Its translation is CASSLALTGNYEQYF. Based on the CDR3 plus reference TRBV7-8 and TRBJ2-7, the full variable domain is GAGVSQSPRYKVAKRGQDVALRCDPISGHVSLFWYQQALGQGPEFLTYFQNEAQLDKSGLPSDRFFAERPEGSVSTLKIQRTQQEDSAVYLCASSLALTGNYEQYFGPGTRLTVT.

The CDR3 sequence: CASSLAGGQGAGEQYF. The CDR3 DNA reads as TGTGCCAGCAGCTTAGCGGGCGGACAGGGGGCAGGGGAGCAGTACTTC. V gene TRBV7-9 combines with J gene TRBJ2-7; 11 bases agree with TRBD1. From germline, CDR1 is SEHNR and CDR2 FQNEAQ (reference sequence). The CDR3 length is 16 residues. Trimming took 0 bases from V and 7 from J; bases not matched to a gene: 8.

The DNA for the CDR3 is TGTGCCAGCAGTTCCCGGGGACTAGCGGGAGTCGAGCAGTACTTC. It is translated as CASSSRGLAGVEQYF. The chain carries TRBV6-5 and TRBJ2-7; 14 bases align to TRBD2. The V and J ends lost 4 bases and 6 bases, in that order; junction bases with no gene match: 5. The CDR3 has 15 amino acids. Germline assignment: CDR1 MNHEY and CDR2 SVGAGI.

With regard to this clone: Other nucleotide sequences from this sample produce the same CDR3. This sequence joins TRBV7-3 and TRBJ2-3, with no clear D. The CDR3 is made up of 13 amino acids. The germline V gene encodes CDR1 SGHTA and CDR2 FQGTGA. V was shortened by 6 bases and J by 0 bases, with 7 bases between the two germline ends. This chain's CDR3 is CASSSPSTDTQYF. CDR3 coding DNA: TGTGCCAGCAGTTCCCCTAGCACAGATACGCAGTATTTT.

The V call is TRBV7-9, the J call TRBJ1-2; TRBD1 agrees at 8 bases. Losses at the gene ends were 5 bases for V and 2 bases for J; bases not matched to a gene: 19. The CDR3 has 19 amino acids. The V gene's germline CDR1 is SEHNR and CDR2 FQNEAQ (reference sequence). In DNA, the CDR3 is TGTGCCAGCAGCCCCCTCCGAGGTGGACAGGGACTACAAAACTATGGCTACACCTTC. Protein sequence: CASSPLRGGQGLQNYGYTF.

The chain links TRBV7-8 to TRBJ2-1; tentative D call: TRBD2 (5 bases). CDR1 and CDR2 (germline): SGHVS, FQNEAQ. The CDR3 spans 16 residues. Trimming removed 1 base at V and 8 bases at J, with 18 bases between. Here the CDR3 reads CASSLVRWLLVYEQFF. The DNA of the CDR3 is TGTGCCAGCAGCTTAGTGAGGTGGCTACTAGTTTATGAGCAGTTCTTC.

The V gene is TRBV28, the J gene TRBJ1-5, with D perhaps matching TRBD1 (5 bases). V lost 3 bases and J lost 5, with 11 bases in between. The CDR3 is 14 residues long. Germline CDR1 MDHEN, CDR2 SYDVKM. The DNA for the CDR3 is TGTGCCAGCAGTTTCATACGGGGGGATCAGCCCCAGCATTTT. Its translation: CASSFIRGDQPQHF.

The J gene is TRBJ2-5, the V gene TRBV5-1, with a tentative D call TRBD2 (5 bases). The CDR3 totals 15 residues. Germline CDR1 and CDR2: SGHRS and YFSETQ. Trimming took off 0 bases at V and 5 bases at J, with 14 bases between the two ends. The DNA for the CDR3 is TGCGCCAGCAGCTTGGCCCGGGGTCTAGGGGAGACCCAGTACTTC. Residues: CASSLARGLGETQYF.

The chain joins TRBV28 to TRBJ2-5, with D tentatively TRBD1 (5 bases). Germline-derived CDR1 and CDR2 are MDHEN and SYDVKM. The CDR3 covers 17 residues. The V and J ends lost 3 bases and 5 bases respectively, with 22 bases between them. CDR3 loop: CASSLGPKRWAEETQYF. In DNA, the CDR3 is TGTGCCAGCAGTTTGGGGCCTAAGAGGTGGGCGGAGGAGACCCAGTACTTC.

This sequence joins TRBV7-2 and TRBJ1-5; no reliable D call. The V end lost 5 bases, the J end lost 4 bases, and 9 bases lay between the germline ends. The germline CDR1 and CDR2 sequences are SGHTA and FQGNSA. The CDR3 consists of 13 residues. The CDR3 DNA reads TGTGCCAGCAGCCCCCACAGAAATCAGCCCCAGCATTTT. Translated, it gives CASSPHRNQPQHF.

This chain joins TRBV30 and TRBJ2-1; 10 nucleotides match TRBD2. V was clipped by 0 bases and J by 7 bases; unmatched bases: 3. The CDR3 contains 14 residues. CDR1 and CDR2 (germline): GTSNPN, SVGIG (reference sequence). CDR3 coding DNA: TGTGCCTGGAGTGTCCTAGCGGGAGTAAATGAGCAGTTCTTC. Translated: CAWSVLAGVNEQFF.

The V call is TRBV9, the J call TRBJ2-4, with 8 bases matching TRBD2. This CDR3 has 13 amino acids. The germline gives CDR1 SGDLS, CDR2 YYNGEE. Trimming cost V 1 base and J 8 bases; bases outside gene matches: 2. The CDR3, as DNA: TGTGCCAGCAGCGTAAGCGGGAGTGACATTCAGTACTTC. Its translation: CASSVSGSDIQYF.

V gene TRBV28 combines with J gene TRBJ1-1; D unclear. The CDR3 spans 15 residues. Germline V CDR1 and CDR2: MDHEN, SYDVKM. The germline V and J ends were trimmed by 3 bases and 0 bases, with 11 bases remaining between them. CDR3 sequence: CASSFQALLNTEAFF. The CDR3 DNA reads as TGTGCCAGCAGTTTTCAGGCGCTACTGAACACTGAAGCTTTCTTT.

The chain joins TRBV5-8 to TRBJ1-4, with TRBD1 identical over 10 bases. Looked up from germline, CDR1 is SGHTS and CDR2 is YDEGEE. This CDR3 is 17 amino acids long. The V segment lost 4 bases and the J segment 5 bases; nucleotides outside the gene matches: 11. This CDR3 is CASSPRDRGISNEKLFF. The CDR3 nucleotides read TGTGCCAGCAGCCCCCGGGACAGGGGTATCTCCAATGAAAAACTGTTTTTT.

The chain has TRBV4-3 and TRBJ2-3, with 8 positions matching TRBD2. CDR1 is LGHNA and CDR2 is YSLEER in the germline V gene. The V segment lost 1 base and the J segment 0 bases; nucleotides outside the gene matches: 3. This CDR3 has 16 residues. The CDR3 sequence is CASSQGTSGSTDTQYF. In DNA, the CDR3 is TGCGCCAGCAGCCAAGGTACTAGCGGTAGCACAGATACGCAGTATTTT.

The V call is TRBV5-1, the J call TRBJ2-3, with D perhaps TRBD2 (6 bases). With 0 bases removed from V and 4 bases from J, the gap between germline ends came to 18 bases. Germline CDR1 and CDR2: SGHRS and YFSETQ. The CDR3 extends over 17 amino acids. The CDR3 protein is CASSLGGVGSSADTQYF. The CDR3 DNA is TGCGCCAGCAGCTTGGGGGGGGTCGGGAGCTCGGCAGATACGCAGTATTTT.